This T cell receptor (beta chain) was obtained from a study of OX40 agonist ivuxolimab in advanced cancers. Sequencing used immunoSEQ multiplex PCR; TCRdb keeps in-frame clones, though not all of them. Among more than 70,000 clones, 89% were seen once, and the ten largest hold about an eighth. This clone showed up just once. The sequenced sample was CD4+ or CD8+ T cells sorted from blood, obtained in a trial of the OX40 agonist ivuxolimab. The source is an adult with an advanced solid tumor such as melanoma, head and neck, liver or kidney cancer.

Here the CDR3 DNA reads TGTGCCAGCAGCTTTGACGGATCCTACGAGCAGTACTTC. It is translated as CASSFDGSYEQYF. The chain combines TRBV5-6 with TRBJ2-7, with D unclear. V dropped 2 bases and J dropped 1 base, with 7 bases sitting between them. The V gene's germline CDR1 is SGHDT and CDR2 YYEEEE. This CDR3 has 13 amino acids.